This is a list of T cell receptor beta chains from one sample in a study of T-cell memory formation after mild COVID-19. TCRdb re-called the 5' RACE reads with MiXCR, one entry per CDR3 protein. The sample has fewer than 700,000 distinct CDR3 sequences, less than 25% seen once. The sequencing input was PBMCs or a T cell subset sorted from them (not recorded which). The source is an adult woman who had mild COVID-19 (a few samples of this study predate the infection). Cell type and time point are not known. CDR3s include the opening cysteine and the closing phenylalanine or tryptophan.

V	J	CDR3
TRBV20-1	TRBJ1-1	CSAYVGEGTEAFF
TRBV4-2	TRBJ2-5	CASSRGLAGQETQYF
TRBV29-1	TRBJ2-7	CSVAGRYEQYF
TRBV20-1	TRBJ1-1	CSAQRGWVPEAFF
TRBV5-1	TRBJ2-2	CANASGELFF
TRBV2	TRBJ2-7	CASSETETSSYEQYF
TRBV7-2	TRBJ2-5	CASSAYLAGGLETQYF
TRBV6-2/TRBV6-3	TRBJ1-2	CASSYSSPGQGRWNYGYTF
TRBV5-1	TRBJ1-4	CASSPRGRVGNEKLFF
TRBV4-2	TRBJ2-7	CASSAPGQGGLEQYF
TRBV5-1	TRBJ1-1	CASSTPGTEAFF
TRBV5-5	TRBJ2-3	CASSLVVSPSTDTQYF
TRBV12-3/TRBV12-4	TRBJ2-1	CASSGAREFF
TRBV7-9	TRBJ2-3	CASSLARTGRTDTQYF
TRBV6-6	TRBJ1-2	CASHDRGGGYTF